These 15 T cell receptor gamma chains were all obtained from the same sample, sequenced in a study of gamma delta lymphoproliferative disorders and STAT genes. TCRdb re-analyzed the multiplex PCR reads via CATT. The sample includes approximately 2,500 gamma-chain clones, around 20% seen only once; the top ten take approximately 53%. Sequencing used genomic DNA taken from PBMCs of patients and controls. The sample consisted of blood. All receptors derive from a human donor with gamma-delta T-cell large granular lymphocyte leukemia.

The chain carries TRGV10 and TRGJP1. TCRdb does not report a J gene; here it was assigned by matching the DNA to germline references. TRGV10 is marked as an open reading frame, function uncertain. This CDR3 spans 15 amino acids. Trimming at V came to 8 bases and at J to 3 bases, leaving 10 bases not matched to a gene. The CDR3 nucleotides read TGTGCTGCGTGGGATTATAATGCCACTGGTTGGTTCAAGATATTT. Protein product: CAAWDYNATGWFKIF.

This clone was detected a few times. The V and J genes are TRGV2 and TRGJ1 or TRGJ2. The J gene is not listed in TCRdb, so it was assigned here from a DNA match to germline. V lost 0 bases to trimming and J lost 6 bases; unmatched junction nucleotides: 11. CDR3 size: 15 residues. Germline V gives CDR1 EGSNGY, CDR2 YDSYNSKV. The CDR3 sequence is CATWDGPSYGYKKLF. CDR3 coding DNA: TGTGCCACCTGGGACGGGCCTTCCTATGGTTATAAGAAACTCTTT.

This clone was found a few times. J is TRGJP1 and V is TRGV2. No J gene was available from TCRdb, and it was assigned here by a germline match of the DNA. V was clipped by 0 bases and J by 1 base; unmatched bases: 5. This CDR3 is 16 amino acids long. CDR1 and CDR2 (germline): EGSNGY, YDSYNSKV. CDR3 DNA: TGTGCCACCTGGGACGGGCGGGGTACCACTGGTTGGTTCAAGATATTT. It specifies CATWDGRGTTGWFKIF.

J is TRGJ1 or TRGJ2 and V is TRGV3. Assignment of the J gene here rests on matching the DNA to germline, because TCRdb gives none. This CDR3 contains 11 residues. Germline V gene sequence: CDR1 VTNTFY, CDR2 YDVSTARD (reference sequence). V trimming: 4 bases; J trimming: 11 bases; junction bases outside the gene matches: 8. Here the CDR3 reads CATWELDEKLF. The CDR3 DNA follows: TGTGCCACCTGGGAGCTTGACGAGAAACTCTTT.

The CDR3 DNA is TGTGCTGCGTGGGATAGACCCTATTATAAGAAACTCTTT. This sequence encodes CAAWDRPYYKKLF. The J gene is TRGJ1 or TRGJ2, the V gene TRGV10. Here the J gene came from matching the DNA to germline, since TCRdb omits it. TRGV10 is reported as an ORF; its role is uncertain. The CDR3 consists of 13 residues. Trimming cost V 8 bases and J 4 bases; bases outside gene matches: 9.

The chain's CDR3 is CATWDGPRDYKKLF. The CDR3 region has the DNA TGTGCCACCTGGGACGGGCCGCGGGATTATAAGAAACTCTTT. The V gene is TRGV2, the J gene TRGJ1 or TRGJ2. The J gene is not listed in TCRdb, so it was assigned here from a DNA match to germline. CDR1 is EGSNGY and CDR2 is YDSYNSKV in the germline V gene. The CDR3 contains 14 residues. J was trimmed by 5 bases and V by 0 bases; bases with no gene match: 7.

This clone appeared a few times. The V gene is TRGV10, the J gene TRGJ1 or TRGJ2. Here the J gene was assigned by germline matching of the DNA, as TCRdb has none. TRGV10 is noted as an ORF with a role that remains uncertain. CDR3 length equals 12 residues. V lost 8 bases, J lost 3 bases, and 5 bases stayed unmatched. CDR3 nucleotides: TGTGCTGCGTGGGATACTTATTATAAGAAACTCTTT. Amino acid sequence: CAAWDTYYKKLF.

As to this clone: Other DNA sequences in this sample translate to the same CDR3. The chain carries TRGV10 and TRGJ1 or TRGJ2. TCRdb is silent on the J gene; assignment here came from matching the DNA to germline. Being an ORF, TRGV10 has a function that is uncertain. V shed 8 bases, J shed 7 bases, and the junction held 9 bases outside the gene matches. This CDR3 spans 12 amino acids. CDR3 DNA sequence: TGTGCTGCGTGGGATTACAGCTATAAGAAACTCTTT. Translated, it gives CAAWDYSYKKLF.

This clone counts as medium-sized (0.01 to 0.1%). V is TRGV10 and J is TRGJP1. The J gene is absent in TCRdb and was assigned here via DNA matching to germline. TRGV10 is noted as an ORF with a role that remains uncertain. This CDR3 has 12 amino acids. Germline trimming cut 8 bases from V and 12 bases from J; bases unmatched to any gene: 10. The CDR3 sequence is CAAWDFGRFKIF. The CDR3, as DNA: TGTGCTGCGTGGGATTTCGGGCGGTTCAAGATATTT.

The rearrangement links TRGV4 to TRGJP2. The J gene, left out of TCRdb, was set here by checking the DNA against germline. The CDR3 consists of 15 residues. The germline gives CDR1 EGSTGY, CDR2 YDSYTSSV. V trimming: 4 bases; J trimming: 2 bases; junction bases outside the gene matches: 7. The DNA for the CDR3 is TGTGCCACCTGGGACGGTGGGAGTAGTGATTGGATCAAGACGTTT. Translation gives CATWDGGSSDWIKTF.

As regards this clone: This sample includes further DNA sequences coding for the same CDR3. The gene calls are TRGV8 and TRGJ1 or TRGJ2. The J gene, not given by TCRdb, was assigned here from a germline match of the nucleotide sequence. The CDR3 consists of 12 residues. Germline CDR1 is VENAVY and CDR2 is YDSYNSRV. J gave up 8 bases and V 2 bases, and 6 bases lay outside the gene matches. The chain's CDR3 is CATWDIPHKKLF. In nucleotides, the CDR3 is TGTGCCACCTGGGATATCCCACATAAGAAACTCTTT.

In its sample, this clone was seen once. This sequence joins TRGV2 and TRGJ1 or TRGJ2. The J gene is not listed in TCRdb, so it was assigned here from a DNA match to germline. Looked up from germline, CDR1 is EGSNGY and CDR2 is YDSYNSKV. This CDR3 contains 10 residues. Germline trimming cut 5 bases from V and 11 bases from J; bases unmatched to any gene: 6. Here the CDR3 reads CATWGREKLF. The CDR3 DNA is TGTGCCACCTGGGGCCGAGAGAAACTCTTT.

The V call is TRGV9, the J call TRGJ1 or TRGJ2. As TCRdb names no J gene, one was assigned here on the basis of a DNA match to germline. CDR3 length: 20 amino acids. CDR1 and CDR2 (germline): GITISATS, ISYDGTV (reference sequence). The V segment lost 3 bases and the J segment 2 bases; nucleotides outside the gene matches: 25. The CDR3 here is CALWEMRRTDSKYYYYKKLF. The CDR3 DNA sequence: TGTGCCTTGTGGGAGATGAGGCGGACCGATTCCAAGTATTATTATTATAAGAAACTCTTT.

In its sample, this clone was seen once. Because the CDR3's place on the DNA is in doubt, the DNA is left out and the CDR3 is given as listed by TCRdb. The V gene is TRGV11, but the J gene lacks a call. TRGV11 is given ORF status, its function remaining uncertain. The CDR3 spans 16 amino acids, including both terminal residues. CDR3 sequence reads: CTTVPAGLVLGFKKLF.

This clone was counted between two and nine times. The J gene is TRGJ1 or TRGJ2, the V gene TRGV4. TCRdb gives no J gene; it was assigned here by matching the DNA to germline. The CDR3 totals 14 residues. The germline V gene encodes CDR1 EGSTGY and CDR2 YDSYTSSV. J gave up 3 bases and V 5 bases, and 10 bases lay outside the gene matches. CDR3 DNA sequence: TGTGCCACCTGGGGTCCCCTCCTTTATTATAAGAAACTCTTT. This encodes CATWGPLLYYKKLF.